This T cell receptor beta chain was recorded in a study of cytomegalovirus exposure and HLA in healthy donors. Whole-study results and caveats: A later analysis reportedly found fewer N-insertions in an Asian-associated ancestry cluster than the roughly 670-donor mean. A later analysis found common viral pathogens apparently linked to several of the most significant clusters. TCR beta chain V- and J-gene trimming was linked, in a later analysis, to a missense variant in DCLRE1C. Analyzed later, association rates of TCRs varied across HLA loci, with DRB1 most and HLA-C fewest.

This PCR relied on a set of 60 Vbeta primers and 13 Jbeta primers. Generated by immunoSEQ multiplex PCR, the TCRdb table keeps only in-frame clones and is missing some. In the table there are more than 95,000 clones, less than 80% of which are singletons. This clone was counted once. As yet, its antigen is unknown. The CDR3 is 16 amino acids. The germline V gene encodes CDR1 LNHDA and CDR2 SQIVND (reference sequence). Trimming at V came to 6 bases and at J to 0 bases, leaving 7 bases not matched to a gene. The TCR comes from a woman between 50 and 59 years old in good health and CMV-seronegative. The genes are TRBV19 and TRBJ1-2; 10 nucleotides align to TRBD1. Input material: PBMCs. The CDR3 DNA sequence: TGTGCCAGTAGGACCCGACAGGGGGCAGCTAACTATGGCTACACCTTC. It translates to CASRTRQGAANYGYTF.